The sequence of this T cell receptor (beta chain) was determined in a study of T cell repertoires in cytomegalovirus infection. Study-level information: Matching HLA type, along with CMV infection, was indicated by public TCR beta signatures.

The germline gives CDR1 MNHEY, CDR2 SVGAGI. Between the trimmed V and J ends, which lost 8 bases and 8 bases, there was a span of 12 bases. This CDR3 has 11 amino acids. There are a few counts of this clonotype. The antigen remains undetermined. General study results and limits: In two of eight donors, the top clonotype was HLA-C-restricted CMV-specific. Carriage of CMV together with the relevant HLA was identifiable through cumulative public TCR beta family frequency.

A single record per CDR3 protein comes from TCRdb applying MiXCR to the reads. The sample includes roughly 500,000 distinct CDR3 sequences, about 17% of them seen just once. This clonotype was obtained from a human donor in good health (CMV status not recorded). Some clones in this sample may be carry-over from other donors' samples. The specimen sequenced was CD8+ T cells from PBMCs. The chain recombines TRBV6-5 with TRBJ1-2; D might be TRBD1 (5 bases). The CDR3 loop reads CASLGGEGYTF. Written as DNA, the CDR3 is TGTGCCAGCCTTGGAGGGGAAGGCTACACCTTC.